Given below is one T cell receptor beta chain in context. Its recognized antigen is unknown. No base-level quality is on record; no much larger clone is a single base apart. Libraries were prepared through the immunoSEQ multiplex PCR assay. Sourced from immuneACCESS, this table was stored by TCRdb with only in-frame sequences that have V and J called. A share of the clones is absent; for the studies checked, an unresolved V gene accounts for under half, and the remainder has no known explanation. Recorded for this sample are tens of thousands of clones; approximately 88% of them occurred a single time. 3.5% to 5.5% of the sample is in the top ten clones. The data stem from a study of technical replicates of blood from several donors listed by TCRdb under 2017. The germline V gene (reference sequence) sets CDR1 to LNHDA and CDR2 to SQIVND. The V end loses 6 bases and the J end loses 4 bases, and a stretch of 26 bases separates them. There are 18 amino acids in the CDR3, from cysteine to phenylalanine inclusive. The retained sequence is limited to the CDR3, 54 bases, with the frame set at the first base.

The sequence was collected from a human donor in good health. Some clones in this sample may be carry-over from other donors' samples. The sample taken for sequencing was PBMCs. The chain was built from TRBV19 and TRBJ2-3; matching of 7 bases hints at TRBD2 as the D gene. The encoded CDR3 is CASSLNSAGLAGADTQYF. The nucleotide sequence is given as TGTGCCAGTAGCCTTAATTCAGCGGGACTCGCAGGGGCAGATACGCAGTATTTT.